This T cell receptor (beta chain) originates from a study of long-term antiretroviral therapy in people with HIV. Study-wide points: Unavailable data included ART adherence, viral resistance and therapy changes (switches in treatment). Pre-ART-expanded clones dominated the repertoire at all time points.

From germline, CDR1 is MNHEY and CDR2 SMNVEV (reference sequence). The V and J ends lost 8 bases and 7 bases respectively, with 18 bases between them. The CDR3 is 13 residues long. The assay used was immunoSEQ (version v3.0), run at survey level. Researchers set sequencing to target roughly 35,000-55,000 T-cell genomes per sample. Some clones are missing from TCRdb's copy, which holds only in-frame ones; the method was immunoSEQ multiplex PCR. The data hold 25,000 to 30,000 clones, with 84% observed a single time. Before they underwent DNA extraction, samples held about 1-10 million cryopreserved PBMC. Concerning this clone: The antigen is unknown.

The chain has TRBV27 and TRBJ2-7, with D perhaps matching TRBD1 or TRBD2 (5 bases each). Sequences were derived from unsorted PBMCs, sampled 0.4 years after starting antiretroviral therapy. The TCR was taken from a man younger than 35 with HIV. CDR3 in DNA: TGTGCCAGCCGGGGATGGGGGTTGGGAGAGCAGTACTTC. Its protein is CASRGWGLGEQYF.